Below, one TCR beta chain is given with its context. CD8+ and CD4+ T cells from blood underwent TCR beta sequencing, which was carried out in a high-throughput format. TEMRA cells were FACS-enriched, while CD8+ and CD4+ T cells were negatively isolated. V lost 0 bases and J lost 8; bases outside the gene matches: 7. The CDR3 is made up of 15 amino acids. The V gene's germline CDR1 is LGHDT and CDR2 YNNKEL (reference sequence). These data originate in a study of CD8 T cells in Susac syndrome. The RNA input was about 0.5 to 1 ug, and it was reverse transcribed with random hexamers. An immunoSEQ multiplex PCR amplified TCR beta CDR3 over 54 Vbeta and 13 Jbeta. TCRdb re-analysed the immunoSEQ multiplex PCR reads in MiXCR, keeping a single row per CDR3 protein. Here the sample spans 330,000 or so distinct CDR3 sequences, about 82% being singletons.

The chain links TRBV3-1 to TRBJ2-1; 7 positions agree with TRBD1. This clonotype was obtained from a human donor with multiple sclerosis. Sample: CD8+ T cells from PBMCs. Here the CDR3 reads CASSQESNGQDEQFF. DNA for the CDR3: TGTGCCAGCAGCCAAGAGTCAAATGGACAGGATGAGCAGTTCTTC.